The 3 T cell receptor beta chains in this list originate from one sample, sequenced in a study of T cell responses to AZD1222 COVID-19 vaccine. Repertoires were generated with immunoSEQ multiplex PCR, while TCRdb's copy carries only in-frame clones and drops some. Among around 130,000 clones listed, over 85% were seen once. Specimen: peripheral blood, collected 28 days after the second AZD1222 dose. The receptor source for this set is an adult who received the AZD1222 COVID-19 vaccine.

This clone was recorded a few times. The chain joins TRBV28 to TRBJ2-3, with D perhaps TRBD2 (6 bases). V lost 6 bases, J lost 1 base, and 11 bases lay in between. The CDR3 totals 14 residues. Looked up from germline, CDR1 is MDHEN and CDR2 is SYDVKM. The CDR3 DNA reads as TGTGCCAGCAGCCCGGGACTGCGCACAGATACGCAGTATTTT. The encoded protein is CASSPGLRTDTQYF.

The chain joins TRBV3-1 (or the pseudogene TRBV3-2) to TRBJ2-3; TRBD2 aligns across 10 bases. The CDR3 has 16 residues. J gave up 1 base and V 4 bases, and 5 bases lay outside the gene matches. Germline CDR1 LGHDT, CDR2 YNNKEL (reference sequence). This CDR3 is CASSPLAGGGTDTQYF. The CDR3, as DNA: TGTGCCAGCAGCCCTTTAGCGGGGGGAGGCACAGATACGCAGTATTTT.

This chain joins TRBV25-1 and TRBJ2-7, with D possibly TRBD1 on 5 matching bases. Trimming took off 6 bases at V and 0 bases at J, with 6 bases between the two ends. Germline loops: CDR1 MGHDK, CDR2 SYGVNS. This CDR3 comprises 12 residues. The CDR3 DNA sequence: TGTGCCAGCAGGGACAACTCCTACGAGCAGTACTTC. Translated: CASRDNSYEQYF.